These T cell receptor beta chains were read from a single sample in a study of blood T cells in healthy people across ages. TCRdb re-analysed the 5' RACE reads in MiXCR, keeping a single row per CDR3 protein. In the table there are about 780,000 distinct CDR3 sequences, roughly 46% of which are singletons. Sequences were obtained from blood. The receptors stem from a man of 80 years or more in good health. Each CDR3 is given with its conserved first and last residue. Fields, in order: V gene, CDR3 length, J gene, CDR3 protein.

V: TRBV5-1
length: 17
J: TRBJ2-7
CDR3: CASSLEVSGTGGHEQYF

V: TRBV20-1
length: 14
J: TRBJ2-3
CDR3: CSANRRESSGTQYF

V: TRBV2
length: 14
J: TRBJ2-5
CDR3: CASSEGRQEETQYF

V: TRBV15
length: 15
J: TRBJ1-2
CDR3: CATSREDFGNYGYTF

V: TRBV29-1
length: 13
J: TRBJ2-1
CDR3: CSVQGTVGNEQFF

V: TRBV7-6
length: 18
J: TRBJ2-2
CDR3: CASSLLQAGLTYTGELFF

V: TRBV2
length: 11
J: TRBJ2-7
CDR3: CAGGDPYEQYF

V: TRBV10-2
length: 16
J: TRBJ2-7
CDR3: CASSESTQGVDYEQYF

V: TRBV5-5
length: 16
J: TRBJ2-1
CDR3: CASSPIMGQGYNEQFF

V: TRBV20-1
length: 14
J: NA
CDR3: CSAATGGGPNEQYF

V: TRBV11-2
length: 13
J: TRBJ2-6
CDR3: CASSPSGANVLTF

V: TRBV4-2
length: 15
J: NA
CDR3: CASSQDRTGSYEQYF

V: TRBV3-1
length: 15
J: TRBJ2-7
CDR3: CASSDRGSVYNEQYF

V: TRBV7-9
length: 15
J: TRBJ2-2
CDR3: CASRSLAGNTGELFF

V: TRBV7-6
length: 16
J: NA
CDR3: CASSSGLAGGRGEQYF

V: TRBV7-2
length: 13
J: TRBJ2-7
CDR3: CASTQGLQYEQYF

V: TRBV4-3
length: 14
J: TRBJ2-3
CDR3: CASSQRDGTDTQYF

V: TRBV20-1
length: 12
J: TRBJ2-3
CDR3: CSATSAADTQYF

V: TRBV25-1
length: 13
J: TRBJ2-3
CDR3: CASSGRGTDTQYF

V: TRBV6-5
length: 14
J: TRBJ2-5
CDR3: CASCPAGGAETQYF

V: TRBV12-3/TRBV12-4
length: 12
J: TRBJ2-1
CDR3: CASSLSGDEQFF

V: TRBV6-1
length: 14
J: TRBJ1-1
CDR3: CAITQTVENTEAFF

V: TRBV24-1
length: 18
J: TRBJ2-1
CDR3: CATSEPGRGLARNNEQFF

V: TRBV7-2
length: 15
J: TRBJ2-7
CDR3: CASSSFGGGNYEQYF

V: TRBV5-5
length: 13
J: TRBJ2-7
CDR3: CASIPGAMGEQYF

V: TRBV7-2
length: 17
J: TRBJ2-5
CDR3: CASSQGSIAEGRETQYF

V: TRBV12-3/TRBV12-4
length: 12
J: TRBJ1-4
CDR3: CASSPGTPVRFF

V: TRBV12-3/TRBV12-4
length: 20
J: TRBJ1-4
CDR3: CASSLLSRDTRTILTEKLFF

V: TRBV9
length: 18
J: TRBJ2-3
CDR3: CASSVTQQAGVYTDTQYF

V: TRBV24-1
length: 16
J: TRBJ2-4
CDR3: CATSGDPGTEKNIQYF

V: TRBV7-8
length: 17
J: NA
CDR3: CASSLGTSGRPPGEQYF

V: TRBV28
length: 15
J: TRBJ2-5
CDR3: CASSLFRQGGETQYF

V: TRBV7-2
length: 13
J: TRBJ2-1
CDR3: CASSPRQLHEQFF

V: TRBV6-1
length: 13
J: TRBJ1-1
CDR3: CASRLDGLNEAFF

V: TRBV2
length: 12
J: TRBJ1-4
CDR3: CASRVTSEKLFF

V: TRBV4-1
length: 13
J: NA
CDR3: CASSQEAIREQYF

V: TRBV7-2
length: 14
J: TRBJ1-2
CDR3: CASSLPGTHYGYTF

V: TRBV5-6
length: 16
J: TRBJ2-7
CDR3: CASSVRAASTFYEQYF

V: TRBV6-6
length: 14
J: TRBJ1-5
CDR3: CASSGGAWGQPQHF

V: TRBV20-1
length: 14
J: TRBJ2-1
CDR3: CSATPLAGVNEQFF

V: TRBV7-2
length: 15
J: TRBJ1-6
CDR3: CASSLDNGGYSPLHF

V: TRBV4-3
length: 16
J: TRBJ2-7
CDR3: CASSQGYTELSYEQYF

V: TRBV7-2
length: 16
J: TRBJ2-1
CDR3: CASSLVGGASYNEQFF

V: TRBV10-3
length: 13
J: TRBJ2-5
CDR3: CAISAGVQETQYF

V: TRBV28
length: 18
J: TRBJ2-1
CDR3: CASWASSTRLAGYNEQFF

V: TRBV2
length: 13
J: TRBJ1-1
CDR3: CASSGRINTEAFF

V: TRBV20-1
length: 19
J: TRBJ2-6
CDR3: CSARGPPGQGDSGANVLTF

V: TRBV6-2/TRBV6-3
length: 18
J: TRBJ2-7
CDR3: CASSSRTSPLSSYNEQYF

V: TRBV12-3/TRBV12-4
length: 15
J: TRBJ1-6
CDR3: CASTVSGFRNSPLHF

V: TRBV21-1
length: 14
J: TRBJ1-6
CDR3: CASSKGADDSPLHF

V: TRBV20-1
length: 13
J: TRBJ2-7
CDR3: CSARRTGIYEQYF

V: TRBV18
length: 16
J: TRBJ2-6
CDR3: CASSKTGNSGANVLTF

V: TRBV29-1
length: 13
J: NA
CDR3: CSVKPGESYEQYF

V: TRBV21-1
length: 13
J: TRBJ1-1
CDR3: CARRKGCGTEAFF

V: TRBV7-2
length: 15
J: TRBJ2-1
CDR3: CASSLAFSPYNEQFF